This T cell receptor beta chain was recovered during a study of blood T cell repertoires in COVID-19. At the level of the study: Acute-phase and convalescent COVID-19 samples originated in the United States, Italy and Spain. In each case, the material was cDNA or gDNA derived from T cells, B-cell-depleted T cells, or PBMCs.

The ends lost 4 bases at V and 3 bases at J; junction bases unmatched: 8. Germline assignment: CDR1 SGHTS and CDR2 YDEGEE. This CDR3 has 15 amino acids. Original data processing: Counts of nucleated cells, estimated from reference gene primer amplification, were obtained. Sequenced by immunoSEQ multiplex PCR; TCRdb stores in-frame clones only, minus some. The V and J calls and clone size come from that table; D and trimming were worked out from the DNA. The data show about 120,000 clones, around nine tenths seen once. The clonotype originates from a woman between 45 and 60 years old with acute or convalescent COVID-19. Sequenced sample: peripheral blood. The chain recombines TRBV5-8 with TRBJ2-5; 8 bases match TRBD1. The CDR3, as DNA: TGTGCCAGCAGCGTTGGACAGGGAGAGGAAGAGACCCAGTACTTC. Protein sequence: CASSVGQGEEETQYF. The full variable domain, in which reference TRBV5-8 and TRBJ2-5 provide the parts outside the CDR3, is EAGVTQSPTHLIKTRGQQATLRCSPISGHTSVYWYQQALGLGLQFLLWYDEGEERNRGNFPPRFSGRQFPNYSSELNVNALELEDSALYLCASSVGQGEEETQYFGPGTRLLVL.